These 28 T cell receptor beta chains were sequenced from one sample in a study of cytomegalovirus exposure and HLA in healthy donors. Use of 60 Vbeta and 13 Jbeta primers characterized the PCR. Only in-frame clones appear in the TCRdb table, and some are missing; sequencing was by immunoSEQ multiplex PCR. This sample has about 160,000 clones; approximately 79% occur once, and the top ten carry around 0.97%. Sequencing was done on a sample of PBMCs. Receptors were obtained from a woman in her forties or fifties in good health and CMV-seropositive.

This chain uses TRBV11-2 with TRBJ2-1, with D possibly TRBD1 on 5 matching bases. The length of the CDR3 is 16 residues. V was shortened by 1 base and J by 0 bases, with 10 bases between the two germline ends. Germline CDR1 and CDR2: SGHAT and FQNNGV. In DNA, the CDR3 is TGTGCCAGCAGCTTAGGTCCAGGGCCCTCCTACAATGAGCAGTTCTTC. Translation: CASSLGPGPSYNEQFF.

This clone was seen just once. This chain links TRBV28 with TRBJ1-1; 10 nucleotides match TRBD1. Looked up from germline, CDR1 is MDHEN and CDR2 is SYDVKM. This CDR3 contains 16 residues. Unmatched junction bases numbered 7, after V lost 6 bases and J lost 0 bases. CDR3: CASSFWGQGMNTEAFF. CDR3 coding DNA: TGTGCCAGCAGCTTTTGGGGACAGGGGATGAACACTGAAGCTTTCTTT.

This chain links TRBV2 with TRBJ2-6; D uncertain. V gave up 5 bases and J gave up 0 bases, with 8 bases separating them. This CDR3 region has 15 residues. CDR1 is SNHLY and CDR2 is FYNNEI in the germline V gene. CDR3 DNA sequence: TGTGCCAGCAGTATAAGAGCCTCTGGGGCCAACGTCCTGACTTTC. It yields the protein CASSIRASGANVLTF.

The rearrangement joins TRBV12-5 to TRBJ2-7; D remains ambiguous. Trimming pared 1 base from V and 0 bases from J, leaving 10 bases between. The CDR3 has 15 amino acids. Germline assignment: CDR1 LGHNT and CDR2 FRNRAP. CDR3 sequence reads: CASGLGPAGSYEQYF. The CDR3 DNA sequence: TGTGCTAGTGGTTTGGGCCCCGCCGGCTCCTACGAGCAGTACTTC.

This clone has a single count. This chain joins TRBV6-5 and TRBJ2-3; 13 bases fit TRBD2. The CDR3 loop spans 16 amino acids. The trim removed 1 base at V and 5 bases at J, leaving 3 bases unmatched. Germline V CDR1 and CDR2: MNHEY, SVGAGI. In DNA, the CDR3 is TGTGCCAGCAGTTACTTACTAGCGGGGGGGCGAGATACGCAGTATTTT. This gives the protein CASSYLLAGGRDTQYF.

This chain joins TRBV7-9 and TRBJ2-5; 8 nucleotides agree with TRBD2. The J call is uncertain, as TRBJ2-7 better fits the DNA end. The germline V gene encodes CDR1 SEHNR and CDR2 FQNEAQ (reference sequence). This CDR3 has 16 amino acids. The CDR3, as DNA: TGTGCCAGCAGCTTTGGCTCAGCGGGAGTAAACTACGAGCAGTACTTC. Translated, it gives CASSFGSAGVNYEQYF.

This chain uses TRBV18 with TRBJ2-7, with D perhaps TRBD1 (5 bases). Looked up from germline, CDR1 is KGHSH and CDR2 is LQKENI. CDR3 length: 14 residues. Trimming shortened V by 5 bases and J by 0 bases, and 11 bases separated the two germline ends. CDR3 loop: CASSITGDSYEQYF. As DNA, the CDR3 is TGTGCCAGCTCAATCACAGGCGACTCCTACGAGCAGTACTTC.

This chain links TRBV7-2 with TRBJ2-2; a weak D match, TRBD2 (6 bases). The ends were cut back, 4 bases at V and 1 base at J, with 13 bases in the middle. The CDR3 runs to 16 residues. Germline loops: CDR1 SGHTA, CDR2 FQGNSA. CDR3 sequence: CASSWGRGKNTGELFF. CDR3 in DNA: TGTGCCAGCAGCTGGGGCCGCGGGAAGAACACCGGGGAGCTGTTTTTT.

The chain recombines TRBV7-2 with TRBJ2-7, with 14 bases aligning to TRBD2. Germline CDR1 is SGHTA and CDR2 is FQGNSA. CDR3 length equals 14 residues. With V trimmed by 5 bases and J by 10 bases, 7 bases remained unmatched. The CDR3 DNA reads as TGTGCCAGCAGCCAGGGACTAGCGGGGGCTCCCCAGTACTTC. It specifies CASSQGLAGAPQYF.

This clone was seen just once. The gene calls are TRBV11-2 and TRBJ1-1; D gene ambiguous. Between the trimmed V and J ends, which lost 5 bases and 1 base, there was a span of 8 bases. This CDR3 is built from 13 residues. The germline V gene has CDR1 SGHAT and CDR2 FQNNGV. This CDR3 is CASSREGNTEAFF. The CDR3 DNA sequence: TGTGCCAGCAGCCGAGAGGGGAACACTGAAGCTTTCTTT.

The chain uses TRBV21-1 and TRBJ2-1; the DNA was not used to check the table's D call, TRBD2. TRBV21-1 is flagged as a pseudogene. The CDR3 spans 15 residues. The CDR3 region has the DNA TGTGCCAGCAGCCCGCGGGGGGGGTCCTACAATGAGCAGTTCTTC. The encoded protein is CASSPRGGSYNEQFF.

This clone was observed a few times. The chain is built from TRBV28 and TRBJ2-7; 11 positions match TRBD1. The ends lost 6 bases at V and 1 base at J; junction bases unmatched: 17. The germline V gene has CDR1 MDHEN and CDR2 SYDVKM. The CDR3 has 19 residues. The CDR3 DNA reads TGTGCCAGCAGACCCCCTTTGGACAGGGGGCAAGGACCTTCCTACGAGCAGTACTTC. It is translated as CASRPPLDRGQGPSYEQYF.

In its sample, this clone was seen once. The rearrangement joins TRBV7-7 to TRBJ2-2, with 8 bases fitting TRBD1. The CDR3 runs 12 residues. The germline gives CDR1 SSHAT, CDR2 FNYEAQ (reference sequence). The CDR3 sequence: CATRQGTGELFF. CDR3 DNA sequence: TGTGCTACTCGACAGGGGACCGGGGAGCTGTTTTTT. The full variable domain, rest sourced from reference TRBV7-7 and TRBJ2-2, is GAGVSQSPRYKVTKRGQDVTLRCDPISSHATLYWYQQALGQGPEFLTYFNYEAQPDKSGLPSDRFSAERPEGSISTLTIQRTEQRDSAMYRCATRQGTGELFFGEGSRLTVL.

CDR3 sequence: CATSRQGMVLNTEAFF. In DNA form, the CDR3 reads TGTGCCACCAGCAGACAGGGAATGGTTCTAAACACTGAAGCTTTCTTT. The chain recombines TRBV15 with TRBJ1-1, with a weak D call TRBD1 (5 bases). CDR3 length equals 16 residues. Deletions cut 2 bases from V and 2 bases from J, with 15 bases between. The germline CDR1 and CDR2 sequences are LNHNV and YYDKDF (reference sequence).

The chain uses TRBV11-2 and TRBJ2-3; 12 bases fit TRBD1. CDR1 and CDR2 (germline): SGHAT, FQNNGV. The CDR3 is 16 residues long. J gave up 5 bases and V 5 bases, and 8 bases lay outside the gene matches. CDR3 residues: CASSPGTGGRVDTQYF. CDR3 bases: TGTGCCAGCAGCCCCGGGACAGGGGGCAGGGTAGATACGCAGTATTTT.

This clone was recorded a few times. This sequence joins TRBV5-5 and TRBJ1-1; the D gene is possibly TRBD1 (5 bases). CDR3 length equals 15 residues. Per the germline V gene, CDR1 is SGHKS and CDR2 is YYEKEE (reference sequence). Deletions cut 0 bases from V and 0 bases from J, with 9 bases between. CDR3 protein: CASSLATTVNTEAFF. The DNA of the CDR3 is TGTGCCAGCAGCTTGGCCACGACAGTGAACACTGAAGCTTTCTTT.

This chain uses TRBV19 with TRBJ1-1; TRBD1 might be the D (6 bases). V lost 4 bases and J 2 bases, leaving 11 bases between the germline ends. The CDR3 totals 14 residues. CDR1 is LNHDA and CDR2 is SQIVND in the germline V gene (reference sequence). Here the CDR3 reads CASSKGQTNTEAFF. DNA of the CDR3: TGTGCCAGTAGTAAGGGACAAACCAACACTGAAGCTTTCTTT.

The chain combines TRBV30 with TRBJ1-2, with 8 nucleotides matching TRBD1. Germline trimming cut 0 bases from V and 1 base from J; bases unmatched to any gene: 4. Germline CDR1 is GTSNPN and CDR2 is SVGIG (reference sequence). This CDR3 has 15 amino acids. Here the CDR3 DNA reads TGTGCCTGGAGTGTACCGGGACAGGTTAACTATGGCTACACCTTC. It encodes CAWSVPGQVNYGYTF. The whole variable domain, remainder taken from reference TRBV30 and TRBJ1-2, is SQTIHQWPATLVQPVGSPLSLECTVEGTSNPNLYWYRQAAGRGLQLLFYSVGIGQISSEVPQNLSASRPQDRQFILSSKKLLLSDSGFYLCAWSVPGQVNYGYTFGSGTRLTVV.

V usage is TRBV7-5 and J usage is TRBJ2-7; no check of the table's D call, TRBD2, against the DNA was made. TRBV7-5 is a pseudogene. The CDR3 is 14 amino acids. The CDR3 sequence: CARYIAGASGEQYF. Here the CDR3 DNA reads TGTGCCAGGTATATAGCGGGAGCCTCGGGGGAGCAGTACTTC.

V is TRBV9 and J is TRBJ2-3; TRBD2 is a possible D gene (6 bases). Germline CDR1 and CDR2: SGDLS and YYNGEE. This CDR3 comprises 14 residues. The ends were cut back, 3 bases at V and 0 bases at J, with 8 bases in the middle. In DNA, the CDR3 is TGTGCCAGCAGCGGGGGACTCAGCACAGATACGCAGTATTTT. Protein product: CASSGGLSTDTQYF.

The chain is built from TRBV18 and TRBJ2-5; D perhaps matches TRBD1 (5 bases). From germline, CDR1 is KGHSH and CDR2 LQKENI. Trimming took off 0 bases at V and 2 bases at J, with 10 bases between the two ends. CDR3 size: 15 residues. CDR3 residues: CASSPPSGRQETQYF. The CDR3 nucleotides read TGTGCCAGCTCACCACCGTCAGGGCGGCAAGAGACCCAGTACTTC.

The J gene is TRBJ2-1, the V gene TRBV9; TRBD2 matches 7 bases. The V segment lost 2 bases and the J segment 2 bases; nucleotides outside the gene matches: 4. The CDR3 sequence is 15 residues long. The germline V gene encodes CDR1 SGDLS and CDR2 YYNGEE. This chain's CDR3 is CASSVGLTTYNEQFF. CDR3 sequence (DNA): TGTGCCAGCAGCGTGGGACTAACGACCTACAATGAGCAGTTCTTC.

The rearrangement joins TRBV10-3 to TRBJ2-7; D is uncertain. Germline assignment: CDR1 ENHRY and CDR2 SYGVKD. The CDR3 is 11 residues long. V shed 0 bases and J shed 6 bases, with 3 bases lying between them. CDR3 in DNA: TGTGCCATCAGTGAGTCGAGCGAGCAGTACTTC. Its protein product is CAISESSEQYF.

This chain connects TRBV6-5 to TRBJ1-4; 9 bases agree with TRBD1. This CDR3 contains 15 residues. After removal of 4 bases from V and 8 bases from J, the junction contained 8 bases not matched to a gene. The germline V gene has CDR1 MNHEY and CDR2 SVGAGI. The CDR3 nucleotides read TGTGCCAGCAGTTTCGAGGGACAGGGAGGCGAAAAACTGTTTTTT. It encodes CASSFEGQGGEKLFF.

This clone was detected once. This chain joins TRBV15 and TRBJ2-7, with 9 bases identical to TRBD1. After removal of 4 bases from V and 2 bases from J, the junction contained 6 bases not matched to a gene. The CDR3 is made up of 15 amino acids. Germline CDR1 LNHNV, CDR2 YYDKDF (reference sequence). As DNA, the CDR3 is TGTGCCACCAGCATAATCGGACAGGGGCCCTACGAGCAGTACTTC. Its protein product is CATSIIGQGPYEQYF. Full variable domain (missing parts from reference TRBV15 and TRBJ2-7): DAMVIQNPRYQVTQFGKPVTLSCSQTLNHNVMYWYQQKSSQAPKLLFHYYDKDFNNEADTPDNFQSRRPNTSFCFLDIRSPGLGDTAMYLCATSIIGQGPYEQYFGPGTRLTVT.

V and J are TRBV4-2 and TRBJ2-7; possibly TRBD1 for D (5 bases). V dropped 3 bases and J dropped 0 bases, with 15 bases sitting between them. CDR1 is LGHNA and CDR2 is YNFKEQ in the germline V gene. CDR3 length: 16 residues. The CDR3 sequence is CASSHDTRVGSYEQYF. The CDR3 nucleotides read TGTGCCAGCAGCCATGACACCAGGGTGGGCTCCTACGAGCAGTACTTC.

About this clone itself: One junction end disagrees with the germline gene, perhaps due to a read error. V usage is TRBV7-7 and J usage is TRBJ2-5, with TRBD2 matching over 7 bases. This CDR3 comprises 16 residues. Germline V gene sequence: CDR1 SSHAT, CDR2 FNYEAQ (reference sequence). CDR3 region: CASSAQRGGLQETQYF. CDR3 nucleotide sequence: TGTGCTAGCAGCGCCCAAAGGGGAGGGCTCCAAGAGACCCAGTACTTC.

The chain combines TRBV5-6 with TRBJ2-5; the D is unclear. Germline CDR1 SGHDT, CDR2 YYEEEE. The V gene lost 0 bases and the J gene lost 1 base, with 10 bases spanning the gap. CDR3 length equals 15 residues. The CDR3 DNA reads TGTGCCAGCAGCTTGGGCTGGCATCTCCAAGAGACCCAGTACTTC. The encoded protein is CASSLGWHLQETQYF.